This TCR beta chain was recovered during a study of blood T cell repertoires in COVID-19. Study as a whole: Donors in the United States, Italy and Spain gave samples during acute or convalescent COVID-19. Sources were T cells, B-cell-depleted T cells, or PBMCs; the material itself was cDNA or gDNA.

Germline CDR1 and CDR2: MGHRA and YSYEKL. The J segment lost 2 bases and the V segment lost 3 bases, leaving 6 bases of the junction unmatched. The CDR3 runs to 17 residues. Measured with immunoSEQ multiplex PCR; TCRdb has only the in-frame clones, and not every one. The repertoire includes 210,000 or so clones, about 90% of them detected once, and about 3.1% sits in the top ten. The J gene is TRBJ2-3, the V gene TRBV4-1; TRBD1 agrees at 12 bases. The sequence was obtained from a woman aged 45 to 65 in a cohort exposed to, infected with or recovered from COVID-19 (not recorded which). Sequenced input: PBMCs or T cells enriched from blood (not recorded which). The CDR3 nucleotides are TGCGCCAGCAGCCAGTCCGGGACAGGGGGCTTCACAGATACGCAGTATTTT. This encodes CASSQSGTGGFTDTQYF.